These T cell receptor beta chains were read from a single sample in a study of blood T cells in healthy people across ages. TCRdb used MiXCR to reprocess the 5' RACE reads, holding one entry per CDR3 protein. This repertoire shows 1.5 million to 2 million distinct CDR3 sequences, 25% to 30% found once; its top ten account for more than 6%. Sequencing was performed on blood. These TCRs come from a woman in her 30s in good health. Both conserved end residues are trimmed from each CDR3. A D gene is named only where the DNA matches it firmly.

.	TRBV24-1	TRBJ1-5	ATSASNQPQH
.	TRBV4-2	TRBJ2-6	ASSQDPGRHSGANVLT
.	TRBV7-2	TRBJ1-1	ASSLGPLNTEVF
.	TRBV29-1	TRBJ1-1	SVTEGVRGEAF
.	TRBV7-8	TRBJ2-7	ASSRGPNSYEQY
.	TRBV19	TRBJ1-2	ASSTSGVHGYT
.	TRBV5-1	TRBJ1-2	VSSPEGGSGYT
.	TRBV28	TRBJ2-6	ASSPVSGSPGANVLT
TRBD1	TRBV6-6	TRBJ1-2	ASRQGASFHT
.	TRBV10-3	TRBJ2-3	AISEDSTTTDTQY
TRBD1	TRBV5-1	TRBJ2-7	ASSRDRGPPPTYEQY
.	TRBV2	TRBJ1-4	ASSGGQKLF
.	TRBV25-1	TRBJ1-4	ASSGSFLTNEKLF
.	TRBV7-2	TRBJ2-5	ASSQGRGRSEQY
TRBD2	TRBV12-3/TRBV12-4	TRBJ2-3	ASRPPTSGGTDTQY
TRBD2	TRBV9	TRBJ2-7	ASSIASGSSYEQY
.	TRBV6-4	TRBJ1-2	ASSDFGVLFHGYT
.	TRBV20-1	TRBJ2-3	SAPVSGFYTSTDTQY
.	TRBV7-2	TRBJ2-3	ASSGGLSGTQY
.	TRBV7-9	TRBJ1-2	ASSFKGNYT